This T cell receptor beta chain was recovered during a study of blood T cell repertoires in COVID-19. Whole-study context: Samples representing acute and convalescent COVID-19 were sourced from the United States, Italy and Spain. The analysed material was cDNA or gDNA that came from T cells, B-cell-depleted T cells, or PBMCs.

This clone came up many times. In the authors' workflow: Nucleated cell counts were estimated from reference gene primer amplification. Sequenced by immunoSEQ multiplex PCR; TCRdb stores in-frame clones only, minus some. D and trimming were read from the DNA, whereas the V and J calls and clone size are those reported in that table. The sample carries 250,000 to 350,000 clones, around 90% recorded once. This CDR3 comprises 14 residues. CDR1 and CDR2 (germline): MNHEY, SVGAGI. Trimming took 6 bases from V and 3 from J; bases not matched to a gene: 7. J is TRBJ2-7 and V is TRBV6-5; TRBD1 aligns across 8 bases. The receptor comes from a woman aged 50 to 60 who had recovered from COVID-19. Sequenced: peripheral blood. The CDR3: CASRRGQGHYEQYF. Written as DNA, the CDR3 is TGTGCCAGCAGACGAGGACAGGGTCACTACGAGCAGTACTTC.